The sequence of this T cell receptor beta chain was determined in a study of immune cell composition in non-small cell lung cancer. Notes on the study in general: Adenocarcinomas with higher top tumour-associated clone frequency had more reactive TILs.

The assay was immunoSEQ multiplex PCR, and TCRdb's table has in-frame clones only and misses some. The sample includes several thousand clones, roughly 80% of them seen just once. Points on this clone: The antigen remains unidentified.

Sequenced sample: lung tumor tissue. This clonotype originated in a human donor with non-small cell lung cancer.

CDR3 DNA sequence: TGTGCCACTGGAGCCGGGACAGATATGAAAAAACTGTTTTTT. Translating it yields CATGAGTDMKKLFF. The genes are TRBV6-6 and TRBJ1-4; 7 bases match TRBD1. CDR1 is MNHNY and CDR2 is SVGAGI in the germline V gene (reference sequence). J lost 9 bases, V lost 10 bases, and 14 bases had no gene match. CDR3 size: 14 residues.